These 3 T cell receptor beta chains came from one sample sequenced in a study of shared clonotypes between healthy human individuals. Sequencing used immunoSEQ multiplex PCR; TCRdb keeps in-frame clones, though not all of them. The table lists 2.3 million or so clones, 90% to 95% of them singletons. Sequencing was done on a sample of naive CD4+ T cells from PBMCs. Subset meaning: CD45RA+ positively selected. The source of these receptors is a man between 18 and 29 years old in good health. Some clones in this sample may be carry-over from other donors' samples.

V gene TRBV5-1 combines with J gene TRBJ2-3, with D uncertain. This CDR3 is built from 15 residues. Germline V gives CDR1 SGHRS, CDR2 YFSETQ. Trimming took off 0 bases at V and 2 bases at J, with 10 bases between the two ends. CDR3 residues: CASSLEGFHTDTQYF. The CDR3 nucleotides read TGCGCCAGCAGCTTGGAAGGCTTCCACACAGATACGCAGTATTTT. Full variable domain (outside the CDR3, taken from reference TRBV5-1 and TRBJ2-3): KAGVTQTPRYLIKTRGQQVTLSCSPISGHRSVSWYQQTPGQGLQFLFEYFSETQRNKGNFPGRFSGRQFSNSRSEMNVSTLELGDSALYLCASSLEGFHTDTQYFGPGTRLTVL.

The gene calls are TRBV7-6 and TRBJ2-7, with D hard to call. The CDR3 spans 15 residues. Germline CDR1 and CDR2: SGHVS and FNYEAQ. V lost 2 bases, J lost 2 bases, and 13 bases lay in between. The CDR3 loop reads CASSLFPAPTYEQYF. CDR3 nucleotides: TGTGCCAGCAGCTTATTTCCAGCGCCAACCTACGAGCAGTACTTC.

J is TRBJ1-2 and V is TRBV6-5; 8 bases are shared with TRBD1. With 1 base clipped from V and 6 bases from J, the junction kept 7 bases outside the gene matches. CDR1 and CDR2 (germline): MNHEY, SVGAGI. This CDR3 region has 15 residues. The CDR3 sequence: CASSYFGRGLNGYTF. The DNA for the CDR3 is TGTGCCAGCAGTTACTTTGGCAGGGGGCTTAATGGCTACACCTTC.